The source of this T cell receptor (beta chain) is a study of ipilimumab plus nivolumab after autologous stem cell transplantation. Patients got ipilimumab 1 mg/kg beginning 14 to 28 days post-transplant. Germline V CDR1 and CDR2: LGHNT, FRNRAP. V was shortened by 5 bases and J by 2 bases, with 10 bases between the two germline ends. The CDR3 has 15 residues. Clones were read by immunoSEQ multiplex PCR, and TCRdb kept only the in-frame ones, dropping some. The table lists 43,000 or so clones, roughly 84% of them singletons. The source of this sequence is a male donor with multiple myeloma. The source material was PBMCs, sampled in a trial of ipilimumab plus nivolumab as post-transplant consolidation. This chain joins TRBV12-5 and TRBJ2-6; D remains unclear. CDR3 DNA sequence: TGTGCTAGTGGTGGGCCTTACCCTGGGGCCAACGTCCTGACTTTC. It translates to CASGGPYPGANVLTF.